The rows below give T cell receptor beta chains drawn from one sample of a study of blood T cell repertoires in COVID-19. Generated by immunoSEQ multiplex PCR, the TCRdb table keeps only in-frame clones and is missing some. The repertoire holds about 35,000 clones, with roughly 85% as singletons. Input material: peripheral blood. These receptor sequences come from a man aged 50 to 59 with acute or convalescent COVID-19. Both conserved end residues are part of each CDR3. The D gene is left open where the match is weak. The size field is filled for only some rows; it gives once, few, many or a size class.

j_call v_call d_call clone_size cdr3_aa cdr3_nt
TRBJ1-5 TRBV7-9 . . CASSAGRLTFDQPQHF TGTGCCAGCAGCGCTGGCCGCTTGACATTCGATCAGCCCCAGCATTTT
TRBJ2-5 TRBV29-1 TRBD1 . CSVTGGVRETQYF TGCAGCGTTACAGGGGGCGTTAGGGAGACCCAGTACTTC
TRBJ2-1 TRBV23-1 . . CASSQSGRASYNEQFF TGCGCCAGCAGTCAATCGGGCAGGGCCTCCTACAATGAGCAGTTCTTC
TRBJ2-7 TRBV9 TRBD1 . CASSVDEGAYYEQYF TGTGCCAGCAGCGTAGATGAGGGGGCGTATTACGAGCAGTACTTC
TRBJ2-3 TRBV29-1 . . CSVVVGRGSTDTQYF TGCAGCGTCGTCGTGGGCAGGGGAAGCACAGATACGCAGTATTTT
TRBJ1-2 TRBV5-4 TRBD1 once CATGQGTNYGYTF TGTGCCACTGGACAGGGCACAAATTATGGCTACACCTTC
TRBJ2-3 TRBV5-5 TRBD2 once CASSRQWTSGGTDTQYF TGTGCCAGCAGCCGCCAGTGGACTAGCGGGGGCACAGATACGCAGTATTTT
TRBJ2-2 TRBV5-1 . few CASSLGAGELFF TGCGCCAGCAGCTTGGGAGCCGGGGAGCTGTTTTTT
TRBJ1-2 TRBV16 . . CASSQSQGHYGYTF TGTGCCAGCAGCCAATCACAGGGACACTATGGCTACACCTTC
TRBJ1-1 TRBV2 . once CASSTTGVGEAFF TGTGCCAGCAGTACAACGGGGGTGGGTGAAGCTTTCTTT
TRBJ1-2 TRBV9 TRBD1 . CASSGYDRADGYTF TGTGCCAGCAGCGGATATGACAGGGCGGATGGCTACACCTTC
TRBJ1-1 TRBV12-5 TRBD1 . CASGSYRGGRNTEAFF TGTGCTAGTGGTTCCTACAGGGGAGGTAGGAACACTGAAGCTTTCTTT
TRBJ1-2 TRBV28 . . CASSAVNYGYTF TGTGCCAGCAGTGCGGTTAACTATGGCTACACCTTC
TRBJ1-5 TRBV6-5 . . CASMGATGNQPQHF TGTGCCAGCATGGGGGCGACAGGCAATCAGCCCCAGCATTTT
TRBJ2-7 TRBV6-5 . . CASSYSGEVYEQYF TGTGCCAGCAGTTACTCCGGGGAGGTTTACGAGCAGTACTTC
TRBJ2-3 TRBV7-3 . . CASSLLGESADTQYF TGTGCCAGCAGCTTACTGGGCGAGTCAGCAGATACGCAGTATTTT
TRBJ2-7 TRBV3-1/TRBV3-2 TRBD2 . CASGLAGGPGEQYF TGTGCCAGCGGACTAGCGGGAGGGCCAGGGGAGCAGTACTTC
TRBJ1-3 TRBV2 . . CASSVGRSPGNTIYF TGTGCCAGCAGTGTAGGGAGATCTCCTGGAAACACCATATATTTT
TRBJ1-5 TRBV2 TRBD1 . CASSAGGAQPQHF TGTGCCAGCAGCGCAGGGGGTGCTCAGCCCCAGCATTTT
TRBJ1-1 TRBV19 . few CASSLQGAHLEAFF TGTGCCAGTAGTTTACAGGGAGCCCATCTTGAAGCTTTCTTT
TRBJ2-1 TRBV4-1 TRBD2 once CASSRVTSGGQHEQFF TGCGCCAGCAGCCGGGTTACTAGCGGGGGGCAGCATGAGCAGTTCTTC
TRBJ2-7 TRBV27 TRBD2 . CASSWSSGSYEQYF TGTGCCAGCAGTTGGTCTAGCGGGAGCTACGAGCAGTACTTC
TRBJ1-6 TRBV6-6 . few CASSYERTDNSPLHF TGTGCCAGCAGTTACGAAAGGACAGATAATTCACCCCTCCACTTT
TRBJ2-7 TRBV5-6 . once CASSLAHPTYEQYF TGTGCCAGCAGCTTGGCCCACCCTACCTACGAGCAGTACTTC
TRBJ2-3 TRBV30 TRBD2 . CAWSVRTSGKGPRKDHTDTQYF TGTGCCTGGAGTGTAAGGACTAGCGGAAAGGGTCCCAGAAAGGACCACACAGATACGCAGTATTTT
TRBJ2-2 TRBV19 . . CASSIGLNTGELFF TGTGCCAGTAGTATAGGACTGAACACCGGGGAGCTGTTTTTT
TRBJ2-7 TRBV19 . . CASSIGQGGTYEQYF TGTGCCAGTAGTATAGGGCAGGGAGGAACCTACGAGCAGTACTTC
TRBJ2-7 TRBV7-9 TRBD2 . CASSDLAGVAEQYF TGTGCCAGCAGCGATCTAGCGGGAGTAGCCGAGCAGTACTTC
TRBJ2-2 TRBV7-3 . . CASSLSVTGELFF TGTGCCAGCAGCTTATCGGTTACCGGGGAGCTGTTTTTT
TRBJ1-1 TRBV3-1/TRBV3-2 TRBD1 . CASSHAGQGNTEAFF TGTGCCAGCAGCCATGCCGGACAGGGGAACACTGAAGCTTTCTTT
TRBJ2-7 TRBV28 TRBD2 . CASSLLGTSAYEQYF TGTGCCAGCAGTTTATTGGGGACTAGCGCCTACGAGCAGTACTTC
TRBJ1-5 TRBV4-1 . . CASSQEGAGYSNQPQHF TGCGCCAGCAGCCAAGAGGGGGCAGGATATAGCAATCAGCCCCAGCATTTT
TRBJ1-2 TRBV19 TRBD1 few CASSMGQGRPYYGYTF TGTGCCAGTAGTATGGGACAGGGGCGCCCGTACTATGGCTACACCTTC
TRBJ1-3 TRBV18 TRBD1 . CASYFGTDSGNTIYF TGTGCCAGCTATTTCGGGACAGACTCTGGAAACACCATATATTTT
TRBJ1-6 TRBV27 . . CASSWQAPPNNSPLHF TGTGCCAGCAGTTGGCAGGCCCCTCCGAATAATTCACCCCTCCACTTT
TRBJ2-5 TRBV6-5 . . CASSYSISGKETQYF TGTGCCAGCAGTTACTCGATTTCGGGAAAAGAGACCCAGTACTTC
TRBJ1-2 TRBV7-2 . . CASSPQGKHYGYTF TGTGCCAGCAGCCCCCAGGGAAAACACTATGGCTACACCTTC
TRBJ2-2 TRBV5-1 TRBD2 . CASSLTSGGAAGELFF TGCGCCAGCAGCCTCACTAGCGGGGGGGCCGCCGGGGAGCTGTTTTTT
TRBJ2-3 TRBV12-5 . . CASGPPIADTQYF TGTGCTAGTGGTCCTCCGATCGCGGATACGCAGTATTTT
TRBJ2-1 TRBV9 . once CASSPRGGNEQFF TGTGCCAGCAGCCCAAGAGGGGGTAATGAGCAGTTCTTC
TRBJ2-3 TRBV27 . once CASSSNRGTDTQYF TGTGCCAGCAGTTCAAATCGGGGGACAGATACGCAGTATTTT
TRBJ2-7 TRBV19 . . CASSMIGTSNEQYF TGTGCCAGTAGTATGATCGGGACAAGCAACGAGCAGTACTTC
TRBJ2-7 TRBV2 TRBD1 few CASRGGTGESNEQYF TGTGCCAGCAGGGGGGGGACAGGGGAGTCGAACGAGCAGTACTTC
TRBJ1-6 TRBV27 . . CASSLLAATSSTYNSPLHF TGTGCCAGCAGTTTACTCGCCGCCACTAGTAGCACCTATAATTCACCCCTCCACTTT
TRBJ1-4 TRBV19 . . CASSIDRNNEKLFF TGTGCCAGTAGTATCGACAGGAATAATGAAAAACTGTTTTTT
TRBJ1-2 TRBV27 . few CASSAGLGSYTF TGTGCCAGCAGCGCGGGCCTCGGGAGCTACACCTTC
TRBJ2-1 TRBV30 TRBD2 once CAWDIAGGRSEQFF TGTGCCTGGGACATAGCGGGGGGGCGAAGTGAGCAGTTCTTC
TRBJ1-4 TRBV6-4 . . CASSDTHRRATNEKLFF TGTGCCAGCAGTGACACACACCGGAGAGCAACTAATGAAAAACTGTTTTTT
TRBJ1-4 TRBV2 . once CASRPQQWDEKLFF TGTGCCAGCAGACCACAGCAATGGGATGAAAAACTGTTTTTT
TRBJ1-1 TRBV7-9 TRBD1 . CASSESRDRNTEAFF TGTGCCAGCAGCGAGTCCCGGGACAGGAACACTGAAGCTTTCTTT
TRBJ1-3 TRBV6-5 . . CASRKSGSGNTIYF TGTGCCAGCAGGAAGTCAGGCTCTGGAAACACCATATATTTT
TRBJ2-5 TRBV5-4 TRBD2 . CASSLAAGGGETQYF TGTGCCAGCAGCTTGGCGGCGGGGGGCGGAGAGACCCAGTACTTC
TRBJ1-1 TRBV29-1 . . CSVEVGGRGTEAFF TGCAGCGTTGAAGTGGGGGGGAGAGGGACTGAAGCTTTCTTT
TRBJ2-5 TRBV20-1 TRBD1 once CSASMGTEETQYF TGCAGTGCTAGTATGGGGACAGAAGAGACCCAGTACTTC
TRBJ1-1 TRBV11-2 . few CASSLSSDWSTEAFF TGTGCCAGCAGCTTATCTTCGGACTGGAGCACTGAAGCTTTCTTT
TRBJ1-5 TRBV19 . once CASRRQDSNQPQHF TGTGCCAGTAGGCGACAGGATAGCAATCAGCCCCAGCATTTT
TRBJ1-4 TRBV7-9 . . CASSLGAPGATNEKLFF TGTGCCAGCAGCTTAGGGGCCCCGGGGGCAACTAATGAAAAACTGTTTTTT